This TCR beta chain was sequenced during a study of blood T cell repertoires in COVID-19. CDR3 size: 15 residues. Germline CDR1 reads SNHLY; CDR2 reads FYNNEI. The V and J ends lost 6 bases and 9 bases, in that order; junction bases with no gene match: 12. Measured with immunoSEQ multiplex PCR; TCRdb has only the in-frame clones, and not every one. The table shows about 280,000 clones, with 88% occurring only once. The sequence was obtained from a woman in her 30s with COVID-19, enrolled during active disease. The sample taken for sequencing was peripheral blood. This chain connects TRBV2 to TRBJ1-5; 9 bases are shared with TRBD1. CDR3 DNA: TGTGCCAGCAGGATCGGGACAGGGCCTGGAACGCCCCAGCATTTT. Encoded protein: CASRIGTGPGTPQHF. The whole variable domain, remainder taken from reference TRBV2 and TRBJ1-5, is EPEVTQTPSHQVTQMGQEVILRCVPISNHLYFYWYRQILGQKVEFLVSFYNNEISEKSEIFDDQFSVERPDGSNFTLKIRSTKLEDSAMYFCASRIGTGPGTPQHFGDGTRLSIL.